The 30 T cell receptor beta chains given below trace back to one sample, sequenced in a study of shared clonotypes between healthy human individuals. Naive CD8 isolation took CD45RO-negative cells positively selected for CCR7 and excluded terminally differentiated effector memory CD45RA+ cells. Repertoires were generated with immunoSEQ multiplex PCR, while TCRdb's copy carries only in-frame clones and drops some. The sample carries millions of clones, about 92% recorded once. Source material: naive CD8+ T cells from PBMCs. The receptors were sampled from a man between 18 and 29 years old in good health. Some clones in this sample may be carry-over from other donors' samples.

The chain recombines TRBV28 with TRBJ2-7, with TRBD1 as a possible D gene (6 bases). The CDR3 is 14 amino acids. The V end was cut by 0 bases, the J end by 5 bases, with 11 bases between. Germline V CDR1 and CDR2: MDHEN, SYDVKM. CDR3 in amino acids: CASSLWQGSHEQYF. CDR3 coding DNA: TGTGCCAGCAGTTTATGGCAGGGGAGCCACGAGCAGTACTTC.

J is TRBJ1-1 and V is TRBV27, with TRBD1 matching over 7 bases. Germline CDR1 reads MNHEY; CDR2 reads SMNVEV (reference sequence). The CDR3 runs to 14 residues. V was clipped by 4 bases and J by 4 bases; unmatched bases: 6. CDR3 protein: CASSSPTGLTEAFF. CDR3 coding DNA: TGTGCCAGCAGTTCACCGACAGGGCTCACTGAAGCTTTCTTT.

The CDR3 spells CASVYYLSAGGRNTEAFF. CDR3 sequence (DNA): TGTGCCAGCGTTTACTATCTCTCGGCAGGGGGCAGAAACACTGAAGCTTTCTTT. The V gene is TRBV28, the J gene TRBJ1-1; 8 bases are shared with TRBD1. CDR3 length: 18 amino acids. Trimming cost V 8 bases and J 2 bases; bases outside gene matches: 19. Germline-derived CDR1 and CDR2 are MDHEN and SYDVKM.

This clone is a singleton in its sample. The V call is TRBV30, the J call TRBJ2-1; maybe TRBD2 (7 bases). This CDR3 contains 15 residues. The germline gives CDR1 GTSNPN, CDR2 SVGIG (reference sequence). V lost 4 bases and J 12 bases, leaving 25 bases between the germline ends. The CDR3 protein is CAWTEGPTGLGGQFF. CDR3 nucleotide sequence: TGTGCCTGGACCGAGGGCCCGACAGGACTAGGGGGGCAGTTCTTC.

The table lists this clone with a few counts. The V and J genes are TRBV7-9 and TRBJ1-1, with D perhaps TRBD1 (5 bases). The CDR3 length is 12 residues. Germline assignment: CDR1 SEHNR and CDR2 FQNEAQ (reference sequence). Between the trimmed V and J ends, which lost 9 bases and 0 bases, there was a span of 8 bases. DNA for the CDR3: TGTGCCAGACAGGAGATGAACACTGAAGCTTTCTTT. Protein: CARQEMNTEAFF.

The rearrangement joins TRBV6-1 to TRBJ1-3; D not certain. V shed 6 bases and J shed 6 bases, with 12 bases lying between them. This CDR3 has 13 residues. Germline V lookup: CDR1 MNHNS, CDR2 SASEGT. CDR3 coding DNA: TGTGCCAGCAGCTTTAGACTCGAAAACACCATATATTTT. It codes for CASSFRLENTIYF.

As concerns this clone: Different DNA sequences within this sample yield the same CDR3. The chain uses TRBV9 and TRBJ1-2, with D perhaps matching TRBD1 (5 bases). Trimming removed 2 bases at V and 2 bases at J, with 7 bases between. The germline V gene has CDR1 SGDLS and CDR2 YYNGEE. There are 13 residues in the CDR3. The CDR3 spells CASSVWGNYGYTF. CDR3 in DNA: TGTGCCAGCAGCGTCTGGGGCAACTATGGCTACACCTTC.

This clone was seen only once. The chain recombines TRBV5-1 with TRBJ2-1; maybe TRBD1 (7 bases). The CDR3 extends over 16 amino acids. CDR1 is SGHRS and CDR2 is YFSETQ in the germline V gene. Trimming removed 3 bases from V and 10 bases from J, with 23 bases in between. The CDR3 loop reads CASSSTRGQGGTEQFF. The CDR3 region has the DNA TGCGCCAGCAGCTCCACCCGGGGGCAGGGGGGTACCGAGCAGTTCTTC.

This CDR3 is CASSLSRYYTGELFF. CDR3 sequence (DNA): TGTGCCAGCAGTTTGTCTAGGTATTACACCGGGGAGCTGTTTTTT. The chain joins TRBV28 to TRBJ2-2; no clear D gene. Germline loops: CDR1 MDHEN, CDR2 SYDVKM. The CDR3 has 15 residues. Trimming pared 3 bases from V and 3 bases from J, leaving 11 bases between.

A word on this clone: Since a much larger clone is just one base distant, this may be a read error. Other DNA sequences in this sample translate to the same CDR3. The chain recombines TRBV7-8 with TRBJ2-7; a weak D match, TRBD2 (6 bases). V gave up 3 bases and J gave up 0 bases, with 6 bases separating them. The CDR3 totals 13 residues. Germline CDR1 SGHVS, CDR2 FQNEAQ. CDR3 protein: CASSFGSSYEQYF. DNA of the CDR3: TGTGCCAGCAGCTTCGGGAGCTCCTACGAGCAGTACTTC.

This chain links TRBV27 with TRBJ1-4; D gene uncertain. Trimming left V 9 bases short and J 5 bases short, with 16 bases between. The CDR3 totals 14 residues. Germline CDR1 MNHEY, CDR2 SMNVEV (reference sequence). CDR3 coding DNA: TGTGCCAGTAGGATGCGGGCGCCGAATGAAAAACTGTTTTTT. Translated, it gives CASRMRAPNEKLFF.

The rearrangement joins TRBV27 to TRBJ2-7; D may be TRBD2 (6 bases). V was clipped by 6 bases and J by 7 bases, with 13 bases between them. The CDR3 has 12 amino acids. The germline V gene has CDR1 MNHEY and CDR2 SMNVEV (reference sequence). The chain's CDR3 is CASSPTAGEQYF. CDR3 sequence (DNA): TGTGCCAGCAGCCCCACCGCGGGGGAGCAGTACTTC.

The chain recombines TRBV11-2 with TRBJ2-7, with D hard to call. Trimming pared 5 bases from V and 1 base from J, leaving 18 bases between. This CDR3 has 16 amino acids. Germline lookup yields CDR1 SGHAT and CDR2 FQNNGV. As DNA, the CDR3 is TGTGCCAGCAGCCCCACCTTCAAATTCGGATCCTACGAGCAGTACTTC. Translation gives CASSPTFKFGSYEQYF.

The V call is TRBV7-9, the J call TRBJ1-1; tentatively, D is TRBD1 (5 bases). Looked up from germline, CDR1 is SEHNR and CDR2 is FQNEAQ (reference sequence). The CDR3 is made up of 14 amino acids. The V gene lost 5 bases and the J gene lost 4 bases, with 14 bases spanning the gap. The CDR3: CASSPAMGGTEAFF. DNA of the CDR3: TGTGCCAGCAGCCCCGCGATGGGGGGCACTGAAGCTTTCTTT.

The chain is built from TRBV4-2 and TRBJ1-5; maybe TRBD1 (6 bases). The CDR3 runs 14 residues. V shed 4 bases and J shed 8 bases, with 15 bases lying between them. CDR1 and CDR2 (germline): LGHNA, YNFKEQ. The DNA of the CDR3 is TGTGCCAGCAGCCCGCCGGGCAGGGGAAAGCCCCAGCATTTT. This codes for CASSPPGRGKPQHF.

V is TRBV19 and J is TRBJ2-7, with D tentatively TRBD1 (6 bases). The CDR3 totals 16 residues. Looked up from germline, CDR1 is LNHDA and CDR2 is SQIVND (reference sequence). V was pared by 3 bases and J by 2 bases, with 17 bases between. This CDR3 reads CASSIWAPTGPYEQYF. As DNA, the CDR3 is TGTGCCAGTAGTATCTGGGCACCGACAGGTCCCTACGAGCAGTACTTC. The full variable domain, its missing parts supplied by reference TRBV19 and TRBJ2-7, is DGGITQSPKYLFRKEGQNVTLSCEQNLNHDAMYWYRQDPGQGLRLIYYSQIVNDFQKGDIAEGYSVSREKKESFPLTVTSAQKNPTAFYLCASSIWAPTGPYEQYFGPGTRLTVT.

The chain is built from TRBV9 and TRBJ2-3, with TRBD2 identical over 15 bases. Trimming at V came to 0 bases and at J to 6 bases, leaving 8 bases not matched to a gene. Germline CDR1 reads SGDLS; CDR2 reads YYNGEE. This CDR3 region has 18 residues. Here the CDR3 DNA reads TGTGCCAGCAGCGTAGAAGGACTAGCGGGAGGGCCATTGGATACGCAGTATTTT. Its translation: CASSVEGLAGGPLDTQYF.

The gene calls are TRBV7-9 and TRBJ2-4; D is unclear. V was shortened by 2 bases and J by 0 bases, with 8 bases between the two germline ends. The CDR3 contains 15 residues. The germline V gene encodes CDR1 SEHNR and CDR2 FQNEAQ (reference sequence). The CDR3 here is CASSLYEIAKNIQYF. The CDR3 coding sequence is TGTGCCAGCAGCTTATATGAGATAGCCAAAAACATTCAGTACTTC.

This clone was counted once. V usage is TRBV4-2 and J usage is TRBJ1-5; 7 positions agree with TRBD1. Looked up from germline, CDR1 is LGHNA and CDR2 is YNFKEQ. The CDR3 runs to 17 residues. Germline trimming cut 1 base from V and 4 bases from J; bases unmatched to any gene: 10. CDR3 in amino acids: CASSQVTGVLANQPQHF. As DNA, the CDR3 is TGTGCCAGCAGCCAAGTAACAGGGGTTTTAGCAAATCAGCCCCAGCATTTT.

This chain uses TRBV9 with TRBJ1-1; D may be TRBD1 (5 bases). Trimming took off 3 bases at V and 3 bases at J, with 12 bases between the two ends. CDR1 SGDLS and CDR2 YYNGEE come from the germline V gene. The CDR3 covers 14 residues. CDR3 amino acids: CASSGLGGDTEAFF. As DNA, the CDR3 is TGTGCCAGCAGCGGCCTCGGAGGGGACACTGAAGCTTTCTTT.

This chain links TRBV19 with TRBJ2-1; D gene uncertain. The CDR3 runs to 13 residues. Trimming stripped 7 bases from V and 7 bases from J, with 14 bases between. Per germline, CDR1 LNHDA and CDR2 SQIVND (reference sequence). CDR3 sequence: CASISLVRNEQFF. The DNA of the CDR3 is TGTGCCAGTATTAGTTTGGTGAGGAATGAGCAGTTCTTC. Based on the CDR3 plus reference TRBV19 and TRBJ2-1, the full variable domain is DGGITQSPKYLFRKEGQNVTLSCEQNLNHDAMYWYRQDPGQGLRLIYYSQIVNDFQKGDIAEGYSVSREKKESFPLTVTSAQKNPTAFYLCASISLVRNEQFFGPGTRLTVL.

The chain employs TRBV6-5 and TRBJ2-7; D gene ambiguous. The germline V and J ends were trimmed by 6 bases and 2 bases, with 14 bases remaining between them. Germline V gene sequence: CDR1 MNHEY, CDR2 SVGAGI. There are 14 residues in the CDR3. The CDR3 region has the DNA TGTGCCAGCAGCCGGATCCTCCCTACCTACGAGCAGTACTTC. Protein sequence: CASSRILPTYEQYF.

The V and J genes are TRBV7-9 and TRBJ1-2; a weak D match, TRBD1 (5 bases). Germline V CDR1 and CDR2: SEHNR, FQNEAQ (reference sequence). Trimming shortened V by 4 bases and J by 3 bases, and 24 bases separated the two germline ends. The CDR3 totals 18 residues. CDR3 sequence (DNA): TGTGCCAGCAGCTACCCCCCCCGGACAATAATAAGGGACTATGGCTACACCTTC. Translation gives CASSYPPRTIIRDYGYTF.

The CDR3 loop reads CASRAGASGELFF. As DNA, the CDR3 is TGTGCCAGCAGAGCAGGGGCGTCCGGGGAGCTGTTTTTT. The chain uses TRBV28 and TRBJ2-2; D possibly corresponds to TRBD1 (6 bases). The CDR3 has 13 amino acids. The V end was cut by 6 bases, the J end by 6 bases, with 11 bases between. The germline V gene has CDR1 MDHEN and CDR2 SYDVKM.

The J gene is TRBJ1-1, the V gene TRBV11-2; 7 bases are shared with TRBD1. The CDR3 is 14 amino acids. Trimming removed 1 base from V and 5 bases from J; junction bases left unmatched: 4. Germline values: CDR1 SGHAT, CDR2 FQNNGV. The CDR3, as DNA: TGTGCCAGCAGCTTAGGGAACAGGGGAACTGAAGCTTTCTTT. Its translation is CASSLGNRGTEAFF.

The V call is TRBV19, the J call TRBJ1-5; D call uncertain. Germline CDR1 reads LNHDA; CDR2 reads SQIVND (reference sequence). V was pared by 0 bases and J by 5 bases, with 20 bases between. The CDR3 extends over 18 amino acids. Here the CDR3 DNA reads TGTGCCAGTAGTATAGAAGCCCTTCCTGGGGTACTGGATCAGCCCCAGCATTTT. Translating it yields CASSIEALPGVLDQPQHF.

The rearrangement joins TRBV4-1 to TRBJ2-1; 7 bases agree with TRBD1. The length of the CDR3 is 16 residues. V was clipped by 3 bases and J by 1 base; unmatched bases: 6. CDR1 MGHRA and CDR2 YSYEKL come from the germline V gene. CDR3 loop: CASSQGPGGSYNEQFF. In nucleotides, the CDR3 is TGCGCCAGCAGCCAGGGACCAGGGGGTTCCTACAATGAGCAGTTCTTC.

Points on this clone: The identical CDR3 is also encoded by other nucleotide sequences in the sample. The chain employs TRBV7-9 and TRBJ2-1; D unclear. Germline V lookup: CDR1 SEHNR, CDR2 FQNEAQ (reference sequence). This CDR3 is 12 amino acids long. V lost 5 bases to trimming and J lost 8 bases, with 10 bases between them. In DNA, the CDR3 is TGTGCCAGCAGCAGCAATGGCGATGAGCAGTTCTTC. It specifies CASSSNGDEQFF. Complete variable domain (other parts from reference TRBV7-9 and TRBJ2-1): DTGVSQNPRHKITKRGQNVTFRCDPISEHNRLYWYRQTLGQGPEFLTYFQNEAQLEKSRLLSDRFSAERPKGSFSTLEIQRTEQGDSAMYLCASSSNGDEQFFGPGTRLTVL.

This chain uses TRBV5-5 with TRBJ1-2; D ambiguous. The V gene's germline CDR1 is SGHKS and CDR2 YYEKEE (reference sequence). The CDR3 is 15 residues long. Trimming removed 2 bases at V and 4 bases at J, with 15 bases between. CDR3 sequence reads: CASSLDYRDGYGYTF. The CDR3 DNA sequence: TGTGCCAGCAGCTTAGATTATCGGGATGGCTATGGCTACACCTTC.

The rearrangement uses TRBV4-1 and TRBJ2-1, with 8 bases lining up with TRBD2. Germline lookup yields CDR1 MGHRA and CDR2 YSYEKL. This CDR3 is 15 amino acids long. The V and J ends lost 1 base and 4 bases, in that order; junction bases with no gene match: 3. CDR3 DNA sequence: TGCGCCAGCAGCCAAGTACCTAGCGGGTACAATGAGCAGTTCTTC. It translates to CASSQVPSGYNEQFF.